This TCR beta chain derives from a study of T and B cells in COVID-19 patients. Each TRB amplification used roughly 240-550 ng of genomic DNA from blood. Multiplex PCR with BIOMED2 TRB-A/B primer pools amplified TRB rearrangements. TCRdb re-analysed the multiplex PCR reads in MiXCR, keeping a single row per CDR3 protein. The sample has about 27,000 distinct CDR3 sequences; approximately 32% are singletons. The sequenced material came from blood. The clonotype comes from a human donor who had recovered from COVID-19.

CDR3 protein: CASRQRLAGAHNEQFF. The CDR3 bases are TGTGCCAGCAGGCAACGACTAGCGGGAGCTCACAATGAGCAGTTCTTC. The chain links TRBV11-2 to TRBJ2-1; 12 bases agree with TRBD2. The CDR3 runs 16 residues. The germline gives CDR1 SGHAT, CDR2 FQNNGV. The V segment lost 6 bases and the J segment 5 bases; nucleotides outside the gene matches: 8. The whole variable domain, filled in from reference TRBV11-2 and TRBJ2-1, reads EAGVAQSPRYKIIEKRQSVAFWCNPISGHATLYWYQQILGQGPKLLIQFQNNGVVDDSQLPKDRFSAERLKGVDSTLKIQPAKLEDSAVYLCASRQRLAGAHNEQFFGPGTRLTVL.